The sample holds many counts of the clone carrying this T cell receptor beta chain. Its target is not known. This record comes from a study of T cells after yellow fever vaccination. Conversion of TCR transcripts into cDNA relied on 5'RACE template switching, which added a universal primer site and UMIs. TCRdb reprocessed the 5' RACE reads with MiXCR, giving one entry per CDR3 protein. The repertoire consists of about 120,000 distinct CDR3 sequences, with about 7.2% occurring once and the leading ten covering roughly 2.8%. Study findings and constraints: Reappearance after the booster was seen for most primary-vaccination clones, at roughly 96% CD4 and about 90% CD8.

CDR3 length equals 11 residues. Germline values: CDR1 LGHDT, CDR2 YNNKEL (reference sequence). The V gene lost 5 bases and the J gene lost 2 bases, with 3 bases spanning the gap. V is TRBV3-1 and J is TRBJ2-5; no definite D call. Sequenced here: CD4+ T cells sorted from PBMCs, sampled about 49 days after the first yellow fever vaccination. This sequence originates from a man aged 18 to 35 who received the YFV17D yellow fever vaccine. The CDR3 nucleotides are TGTGCCAGCAGCGTTCAAGAGACCCAGTACTTC. Encoded protein: CASSVQETQYF.